This TCR beta chain originates from a study of beta chain features in type 1 diabetes. Staining for CD45RO/CCR7/CD25/CD127/CD95/CD27 allowed sorting of CD4+ naive, central memory, regulatory and stem cell-like memory cells. The germline V gene encodes CDR1 SEHNR and CDR2 FQNEAQ (reference sequence). The CDR3 consists of 16 residues. With V trimmed by 5 bases and J by 3 bases, 9 bases remained unmatched. About this clone: Its antigen remains unknown.

Investigators reverse transcribed all isolated RNA, so they sequenced expressed TCRB transcripts. Clones were sequenced by immunoSEQ multiplex PCR, and TCRdb holds only the in-frame ones, with some missing. Found here are hundreds of thousands of clones, approximately 11% of them singletons; the top ten hold roughly 0.017%. Findings and limits, study-wide: TCRB CDR3 length was moderately but significantly reduced in all four CD4+ subsets of Type 1 diabetes patients. Type 1 diabetes patients showed fewer insertions and more deletions at VDJ junctions.

The chain uses TRBV7-9 and TRBJ1-1; 10 bases fit TRBD1. The sequenced sample was naive CD4+ T cells from blood. The receptor was derived from a man aged 30-40 years with type 1 diabetes. DNA for the CDR3: TGTGCCAGCAGCCGGGGACAGGGGTATTTGGACACTGAAGCTTTCTTT. Amino acids: CASSRGQGYLDTEAFF.